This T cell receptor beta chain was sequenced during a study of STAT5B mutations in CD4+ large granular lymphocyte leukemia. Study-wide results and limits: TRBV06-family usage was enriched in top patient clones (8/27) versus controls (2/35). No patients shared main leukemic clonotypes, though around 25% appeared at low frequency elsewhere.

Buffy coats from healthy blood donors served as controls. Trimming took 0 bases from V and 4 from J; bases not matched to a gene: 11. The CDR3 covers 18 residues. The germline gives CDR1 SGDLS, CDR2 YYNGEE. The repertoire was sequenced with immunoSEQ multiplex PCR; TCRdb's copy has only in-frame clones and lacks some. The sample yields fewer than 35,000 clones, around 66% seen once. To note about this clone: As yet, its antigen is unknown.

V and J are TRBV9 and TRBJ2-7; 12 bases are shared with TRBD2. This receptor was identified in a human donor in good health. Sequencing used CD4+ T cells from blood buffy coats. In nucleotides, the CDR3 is TGTGCCAGCAGCGTAGGGGCTAGCGGGGGGGCGAGGGGATACGAGCAGTACTTC. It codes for CASSVGASGGARGYEQYF.